These T cell receptor beta chains were read from a single sample in a study of immune heterogeneity within non-small cell lung tumors. Each CDR3 protein is one row after TCRdb ran MiXCR on the multiplex PCR reads. Among about 21,000 distinct CDR3 sequences listed, about 30% were seen once. Material for sequencing was lung tumor tissue. The receptors were gathered from a man aged 35-49 years with non-small cell lung cancer. CDR3s include the opening cysteine and the closing phenylalanine or tryptophan. Fields, in order: V gene, J gene, CDR3 length, D gene, clone size, CDR3 protein, CDR3 DNA. The D gene is left open where the match is weak. Expanded clones are given a class, and other clones once, few, many or no size at all.

v_gene: TRBV12-3/TRBV12-4; j_gene: TRBJ1-2; len: 13; d_gene: NA; abundance: once; CDR3aa: CASSTRDTYGYTF; CDR3nt: TGTGCCAGCAGTACCCGGGATACCTATGGCTACACCTTC
v_gene: TRBV13; j_gene: TRBJ2-3; len: 15; d_gene: TRBD2; abundance: many; CDR3aa: CASSLGAGAGDTQYF; CDR3nt: TGTGCCAGCAGCTTAGGGGCGGGAGCGGGAGATACGCAGTATTTT
v_gene: TRBV6-1; j_gene: TRBJ2-7; len: 15; d_gene: TRBD2; abundance: many; CDR3aa: CASSSGLAGVHEQYF; CDR3nt: TGTGCCAGCAGTTCGGGACTAGCGGGAGTCCACGAGCAGTACTTC
v_gene: TRBV7-2; j_gene: TRBJ2-1; len: 15; d_gene: TRBD2; abundance: few; CDR3aa: CASRRTSGRQNEQFF; CDR3nt: TGTGCCAGCAGACGGACTAGCGGGAGACAGAATGAGCAGTTCTTC
v_gene: TRBV12-5; j_gene: TRBJ2-3; len: 15; d_gene: TRBD1; abundance: many; CDR3aa: CASGSGTGEADTQYF; CDR3nt: TGTGCTAGTGGGTCCGGGACAGGGGAAGCAGATACGCAGTATTTT
v_gene: TRBV3-1; j_gene: TRBJ2-3; len: 14; d_gene: NA; abundance: NA; CDR3aa: CASSQAIGGDTQYF; CDR3nt: TGTGCCAGCAGCCAAGCTATCGGAGGGGATACGCAGTATTTT
v_gene: TRBV27; j_gene: TRBJ2-5; len: 15; d_gene: TRBD1; abundance: many; CDR3aa: CASRFLDRGPETQYF; CDR3nt: TGTGCCAGCAGGTTTCTGGACAGGGGACCAGAGACCCAGTACTTC
v_gene: TRBV6-2/TRBV6-3; j_gene: TRBJ2-1; len: 16; d_gene: TRBD2; abundance: once; CDR3aa: CASSYLLGGSGNEQFF; CDR3nt: TGTGCCAGCAGTTACCTCCTTGGCGGGAGTGGGAATGAGCAGTTCTTC
v_gene: TRBV10-2; j_gene: TRBJ1-2; len: 14; d_gene: TRBD1; abundance: few; CDR3aa: CATQWKGAAGGYTF; CDR3nt: TGCGCCACACAATGGAAGGGGGCCGCAGGAGGCTACACCTTC
v_gene: TRBV29-1; j_gene: TRBJ2-1; len: 13; d_gene: NA; abundance: many; CDR3aa: CSVENSRYNEQFF; CDR3nt: TGCAGCGTTGAAAATTCCAGATACAATGAGCAGTTCTTC
v_gene: TRBV20-1; j_gene: TRBJ2-7; len: 14; d_gene: TRBD2; abundance: many; CDR3aa: CSAPPREGSYEQYF; CDR3nt: TGCAGTGCTCCGCCCCGGGAGGGTTCCTACGAGCAGTACTTC
v_gene: TRBV20-1; j_gene: TRBJ1-4; len: 12; d_gene: NA; abundance: NA; CDR3aa: CSARPENEKLFF; CDR3nt: TGCAGTGCTAGGCCAGAAAATGAAAAACTGTTTTTT
v_gene: TRBV2; j_gene: TRBJ1-5; len: 14; d_gene: TRBD1; abundance: NA; CDR3aa: CASSSQGKNQPQHF; CDR3nt: TGTGCCAGCAGTTCACAGGGGAAGAATCAGCCCCAGCATTTT
v_gene: TRBV12-3/TRBV12-4; j_gene: TRBJ1-1; len: 13; d_gene: NA; abundance: many; CDR3aa: CASNLNPETEAFF; CDR3nt: TGTGCCAGCAATCTGAACCCGGAAACTGAAGCTTTCTTT
v_gene: TRBV20-1; j_gene: TRBJ2-7; len: 14; d_gene: TRBD1; abundance: many; CDR3aa: CSALPGQGFYEQYF; CDR3nt: TGCAGTGCCTTACCGGGACAGGGATTTTACGAGCAGTACTTC
v_gene: TRBV18; j_gene: TRBJ2-1; len: 12; d_gene: NA; abundance: NA; CDR3aa: CASSPLSDEQFF; CDR3nt: TGTGCCAGCTCACCACTTTCAGACGAGCAGTTCTTC
v_gene: TRBV6-2/TRBV6-3; j_gene: TRBJ2-6; len: 13; d_gene: NA; abundance: few; CDR3aa: CASISSGANVLTF; CDR3nt: TGTGCCAGCATCAGCTCTGGGGCCAACGTCCTGACTTTC
v_gene: TRBV18; j_gene: TRBJ1-1; len: 13; d_gene: TRBD1; abundance: once; CDR3aa: CASSPTGDTEAFF; CDR3nt: TGTGCCAGCTCACCTACAGGGGACACTGAAGCTTTCTTT
v_gene: TRBV12-3/TRBV12-4; j_gene: TRBJ1-3; len: 16; d_gene: NA; abundance: NA; CDR3aa: CTSSELLGLYGNAIYF; CDR3nt: TGTACCAGCAGTGAGCTTTTGGGACTCTATGGAAACGCCATATATTTT
v_gene: TRBV10-2; j_gene: TRBJ2-1; len: 17; d_gene: TRBD2; abundance: few; CDR3aa: CASSDRTSGRLYNEQFF; CDR3nt: TGCGCCAGCAGTGACCGGACTAGCGGGAGGCTCTACAATGAGCAGTTCTTC
v_gene: TRBV19; j_gene: TRBJ1-6; len: 14; d_gene: NA; abundance: few; CDR3aa: CASSREPGISPLHF; CDR3nt: TGTGCCAGTAGTCGCGAACCGGGCATTTCACCCCTCCACTTT
v_gene: TRBV29-1; j_gene: TRBJ1-5; len: 13; d_gene: NA; abundance: NA; CDR3aa: CSVTEGGVQPQHF; CDR3nt: TGCAGCGTTACCGAGGGTGGGGTTCAGCCCCAGCATTTT
v_gene: TRBV7-9; j_gene: TRBJ2-7; len: 15; d_gene: NA; abundance: many; CDR3aa: CASSLGDTALYEQYF; CDR3nt: TGTGCCAGCAGCTTAGGGGACACCGCGCTCTACGAGCAGTACTTC
v_gene: TRBV6-1; j_gene: TRBJ2-5; len: 16; d_gene: TRBD2; abundance: few; CDR3aa: CASSVASGNVGETQYF; CDR3nt: TGTGCCAGCAGTGTGGCTAGCGGCAATGTGGGAGAGACCCAGTACTTC
v_gene: TRBV6-1; j_gene: TRBJ2-7; len: 18; d_gene: TRBD2; abundance: NA; CDR3aa: CASIWGGGGTSGVYEQYF; CDR3nt: TGTGCCAGCATCTGGGGGGGGGGCGGGACTAGCGGGGTTTACGAGCAGTACTTC
v_gene: TRBV3-1; j_gene: TRBJ1-5; len: 13; d_gene: NA; abundance: NA; CDR3aa: CASSQVGVQPQHF; CDR3nt: TGTGCCAGCAGCCAAGTCGGGGTTCAGCCCCAGCATTTT
v_gene: TRBV9; j_gene: TRBJ2-3; len: 14; d_gene: TRBD2; abundance: NA; CDR3aa: CASSEAGRADTQYF; CDR3nt: TGTGCCAGCAGCGAAGCGGGACGAGCAGATACGCAGTATTTT
v_gene: TRBV5-1; j_gene: TRBJ2-7; len: 17; d_gene: TRBD1; abundance: few; CDR3aa: CASSLGRTGLVTYEQYF; CDR3nt: TGCGCCAGCAGCTTGGGTCGGACAGGGCTAGTTACCTACGAGCAGTACTTC
v_gene: TRBV20-1; j_gene: TRBJ2-7; len: 11; d_gene: TRBD2; abundance: many; CDR3aa: CSASPAGEQYF; CDR3nt: TGCAGTGCTAGCCCAGCGGGAGAGCAGTACTTC
v_gene: TRBV10-3; j_gene: TRBJ1-2; len: 13; d_gene: NA; abundance: many; CDR3aa: CAINGAGAYGYTF; CDR3nt: TGTGCCATCAATGGTGCGGGGGCGTATGGCTACACCTTC
v_gene: TRBV6-5; j_gene: TRBJ2-7; len: 16; d_gene: TRBD2; abundance: medium-sized; CDR3aa: CASSYLAGTSSYEQYF; CDR3nt: TGTGCCAGCAGTTACTTAGCGGGGACCAGCTCCTACGAGCAGTACTTC
v_gene: TRBV6-1; j_gene: TRBJ2-7; len: 13; d_gene: NA; abundance: medium-sized; CDR3aa: CASSPSASYEQYF; CDR3nt: TGTGCCAGCAGCCCTAGCGCTTCCTACGAGCAGTACTTC
v_gene: TRBV5-6; j_gene: TRBJ2-1; len: 11; d_gene: NA; abundance: few; CDR3aa: CASSLMNEQFF; CDR3nt: TGTGCCAGCAGCTTGATGAATGAGCAGTTCTTC
v_gene: TRBV6-2/TRBV6-3; j_gene: TRBJ1-2; len: 15; d_gene: NA; abundance: medium-sized; CDR3aa: CASSSPRGGNYGYTF; CDR3nt: TGTGCCAGCAGTTCTCCCCGGGGAGGGAACTATGGCTACACCTTC
v_gene: TRBV2; j_gene: TRBJ2-5; len: 15; d_gene: TRBD2; abundance: NA; CDR3aa: CASSLGLAGQETQYF; CDR3nt: TGTGCCAGCAGTTTGGGACTAGCGGGTCAAGAGACCCAGTACTTC
v_gene: TRBV28; j_gene: TRBJ2-2; len: 15; d_gene: NA; abundance: NA; CDR3aa: CASRWSGRNTGELFF; CDR3nt: TGTGCCAGCAGGTGGTCAGGGCGGAACACCGGGGAGCTGTTTTTT
v_gene: TRBV6-1; j_gene: TRBJ1-1; len: 14; d_gene: NA; abundance: few; CDR3aa: CASSNGRSRTEAFF; CDR3nt: TGTGCCAGCAGTAACGGACGCTCGCGCACTGAAGCTTTCTTT
v_gene: TRBV11-2; j_gene: TRBJ1-2; len: 13; d_gene: NA; abundance: few; CDR3aa: CASTPGGLYGYTF; CDR3nt: TGTGCCAGCACCCCCGGGGGCCTCTATGGCTACACCTTC
v_gene: TRBV9; j_gene: TRBJ1-2; len: 14; d_gene: TRBD1; abundance: NA; CDR3aa: CASAGGQGGYGYTF; CDR3nt: TGTGCCAGCGCAGGGGGACAGGGAGGGTATGGCTACACCTTC
v_gene: TRBV7-2; j_gene: TRBJ1-2; len: 16; d_gene: NA; abundance: NA; CDR3aa: CASSFGGWQGSVGYTF; CDR3nt: TGTGCCAGCAGCTTCGGGGGTTGGCAGGGATCAGTGGGCTACACCTTC
v_gene: TRBV4-2; j_gene: TRBJ2-3; len: 17; d_gene: TRBD2; abundance: few; CDR3aa: CASSQDGAGGPRDTQYF; CDR3nt: TGTGCCAGCAGCCAAGATGGAGCGGGAGGCCCTAGAGATACGCAGTATTTT
v_gene: TRBV11-3; j_gene: TRBJ2-5; len: 16; d_gene: NA; abundance: NA; CDR3aa: CASSLDHATGPGTQYF; CDR3nt: TGTGCCAGCAGCTTAGATCACGCGACAGGCCCAGGGACCCAGTACTTC
v_gene: TRBV24-1; j_gene: TRBJ2-2; len: 15; d_gene: NA; abundance: NA; CDR3aa: CVTSALGGNTGELFF; CDR3nt: TGTGTCACCAGTGCCCTGGGGGGGAACACCGGGGAGCTGTTTTTT
v_gene: TRBV12-3/TRBV12-4; j_gene: TRBJ2-7; len: 14; d_gene: NA; abundance: medium-sized; CDR3aa: CASSFSEGGYEQYF; CDR3nt: TGTGCCAGCAGTTTCTCCGAGGGAGGCTACGAGCAGTACTTC
v_gene: TRBV25-1; j_gene: TRBJ2-7; len: 12; d_gene: NA; abundance: few; CDR3aa: CASSASGFGQYF; CDR3nt: TGTGCCAGCAGTGCCTCAGGGTTTGGGCAGTACTTC
v_gene: TRBV29-1; j_gene: TRBJ2-3; len: 13; d_gene: NA; abundance: many; CDR3aa: CSVGGGSTDTQYF; CDR3nt: TGCAGCGTTGGGGGCGGGAGCACAGATACGCAGTATTTT
v_gene: TRBV9; j_gene: TRBJ2-7; len: 14; d_gene: NA; abundance: few; CDR3aa: CASSVGEGPGRQYF; CDR3nt: TGTGCCAGCAGCGTAGGTGAAGGCCCGGGCCGGCAGTACTTC
v_gene: TRBV5-5; j_gene: TRBJ1-5; len: 13; d_gene: NA; abundance: NA; CDR3aa: CASSWEDAQPQHF; CDR3nt: TGTGCCAGCAGCTGGGAGGACGCTCAGCCCCAGCATTTT